This TCR beta chain was identified in a study of T cell responses to AZD1222 COVID-19 vaccine. Study observations and caveats: Only 5 or 6 AZD1222 recipients were seropositive at baseline. White British people made up most donors, females outnumbered males, and clonal diversity was possibly underestimated. Mapped onto spike, vaccine-associated CD4 TCRs spanned it and were dominant at 160-218 and 743-854. Unmutated variant regions are reportedly targeted by nearly half of spike-specific TCRs.

Some clones are missing from TCRdb's copy, which holds only in-frame ones; the method was immunoSEQ multiplex PCR. The sample lists 73,000 or so clones, about nine tenths occurring once. Germline CDR1 reads LNHDA; CDR2 reads SQIVND (reference sequence). Between the trimmed V and J ends, which lost 3 bases and 2 bases, there was a span of 7 bases. The CDR3 runs to 13 residues. Worth noting for this clone: Its antigen is undetermined.

The V and J genes are TRBV19 and TRBJ2-5, with D uncertain. The sample here was peripheral blood, taken on day 0 of AZD1222 vaccination. The sequence came from an adult in good health. Written as DNA, the CDR3 is TGTGCCAGTAGTATCACCGTTCAAGAGACCCAGTACTTC. Encoded protein: CASSITVQETQYF.